This TCR beta chain was sequenced for a study of blood T cell repertoires in COVID-19. Across the whole study: T cells, B-cell-depleted T cells, or PBMCs provided the cDNA or gDNA that served as material.

This CDR3 spans 17 amino acids. The V gene's germline CDR1 is MRHNA and CDR2 SNTAGT. Trimming at V came to 3 bases and at J to 1 base, leaving 8 bases not matched to a gene. Per the authors' pipeline: How many nucleated cells were present was estimated from reference gene primer amplification. The method was immunoSEQ multiplex PCR; TCRdb's version includes in-frame clones alone and lacks a portion of them. The V and J calls and clone size were taken over from that table, and D and trimming were inferred from the DNA. The sample consists of over 300,000 clones, almost 90% of them appearing once. The sequence derives from a man between 18 and 35 years old with active or convalescent COVID-19. Material for sequencing was peripheral blood. J is TRBJ2-3 and V is TRBV6-4; 9 nucleotides align to TRBD2. The CDR3, as DNA: TGTGCCAGCAGTGAAGGAACGGCGGGGGGGGGCACAGATACGCAGTATTTT. The encoded protein is CASSEGTAGGGTDTQYF.